This T cell receptor beta chain was retrieved from a study of cytomegalovirus exposure and HLA in healthy donors. Regarding the study as a whole: Immune exposure data for these donors was limited to CMV serostatus. Reports credit the classifier with highly specific, highly sensitive diagnosis of cytomegalovirus status.

Primers: 60 Vbeta forward and 13 Jbeta reverse. Repertoires were generated with immunoSEQ multiplex PCR, while TCRdb's copy carries only in-frame clones and drops some. The sample consists of hundreds of thousands of clones, approximately 82% of them appearing once. V lost 5 bases and J 1 base, leaving 5 bases between the germline ends. This CDR3 has 12 residues. Germline V CDR1 and CDR2: MRHNA, SNTAGT. As to this clone: Its antigen is not known.

All donors participated as healthy donors of bone marrow. Sequencing input: PBMCs. The V gene is TRBV6-4, the J gene TRBJ1-2; D is unclear. This TCR derives from a middle-aged woman in good health and CMV-seronegative. CDR3 in amino acids: CASSPFNYGYTF. DNA of the CDR3: TGTGCCAGCAGTCCCTTTAACTATGGCTACACCTTC.